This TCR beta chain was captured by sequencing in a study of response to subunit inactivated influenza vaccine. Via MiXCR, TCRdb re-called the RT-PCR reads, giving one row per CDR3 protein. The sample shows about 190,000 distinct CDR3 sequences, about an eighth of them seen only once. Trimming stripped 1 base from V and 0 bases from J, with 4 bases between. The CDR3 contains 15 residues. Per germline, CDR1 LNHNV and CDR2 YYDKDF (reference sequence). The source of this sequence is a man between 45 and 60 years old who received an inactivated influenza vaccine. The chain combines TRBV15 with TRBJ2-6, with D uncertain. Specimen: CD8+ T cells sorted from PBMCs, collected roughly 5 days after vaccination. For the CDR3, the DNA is TGTGCCACCAGCAGAGCCGGCTCTGGGGCCAACGTCCTGACTTTC. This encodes CATSRAGSGANVLTF.